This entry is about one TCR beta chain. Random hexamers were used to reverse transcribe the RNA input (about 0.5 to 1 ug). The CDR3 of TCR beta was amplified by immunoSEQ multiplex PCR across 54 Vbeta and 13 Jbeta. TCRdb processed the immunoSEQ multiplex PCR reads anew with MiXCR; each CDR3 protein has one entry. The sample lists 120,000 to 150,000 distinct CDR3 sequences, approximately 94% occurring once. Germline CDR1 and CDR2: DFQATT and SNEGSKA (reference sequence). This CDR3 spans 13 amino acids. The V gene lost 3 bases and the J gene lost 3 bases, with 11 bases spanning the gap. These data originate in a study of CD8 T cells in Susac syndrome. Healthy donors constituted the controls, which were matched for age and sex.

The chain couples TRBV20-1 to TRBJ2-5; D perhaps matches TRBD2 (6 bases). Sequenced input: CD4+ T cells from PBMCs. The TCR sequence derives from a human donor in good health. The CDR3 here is CSASGWGEETQYF. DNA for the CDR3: TGCAGTGCTAGCGGGTGGGGGGAAGAGACCCAGTACTTC.